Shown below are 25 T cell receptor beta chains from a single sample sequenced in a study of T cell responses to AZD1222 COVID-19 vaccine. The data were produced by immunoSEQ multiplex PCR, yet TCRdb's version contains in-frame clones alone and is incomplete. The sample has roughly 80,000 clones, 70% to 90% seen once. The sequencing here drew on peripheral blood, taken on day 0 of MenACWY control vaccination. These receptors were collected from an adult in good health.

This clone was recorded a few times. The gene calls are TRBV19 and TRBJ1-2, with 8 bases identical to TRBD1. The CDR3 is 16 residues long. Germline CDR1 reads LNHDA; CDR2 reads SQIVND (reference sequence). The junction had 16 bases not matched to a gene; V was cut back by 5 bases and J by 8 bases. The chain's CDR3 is CASSDWNQQGVNGYTF. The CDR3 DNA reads TGTGCCAGTAGTGATTGGAATCAACAGGGGGTTAACGGCTACACCTTC.

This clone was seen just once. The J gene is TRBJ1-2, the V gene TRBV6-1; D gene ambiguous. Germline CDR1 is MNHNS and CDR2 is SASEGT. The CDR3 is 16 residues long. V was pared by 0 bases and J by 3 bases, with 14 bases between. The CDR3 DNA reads TGTGCCAGCAGTGAAGCGCTCGCCAGCCCCTACTATGGCTACACCTTC. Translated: CASSEALASPYYGYTF.

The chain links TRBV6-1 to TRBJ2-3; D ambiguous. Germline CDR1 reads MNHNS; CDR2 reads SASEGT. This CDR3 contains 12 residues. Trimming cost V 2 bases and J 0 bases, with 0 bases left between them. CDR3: CASSESTDTQYF. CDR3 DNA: TGTGCCAGCAGTGAAAGCACAGATACGCAGTATTTT.

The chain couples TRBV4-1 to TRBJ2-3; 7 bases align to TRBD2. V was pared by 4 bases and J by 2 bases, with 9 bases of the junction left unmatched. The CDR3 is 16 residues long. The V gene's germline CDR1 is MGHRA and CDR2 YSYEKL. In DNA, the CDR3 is TGCGCCAGCAGCCTCAGACCAAGCGGGAACACAGATACGCAGTATTTT. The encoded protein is CASSLRPSGNTDTQYF.

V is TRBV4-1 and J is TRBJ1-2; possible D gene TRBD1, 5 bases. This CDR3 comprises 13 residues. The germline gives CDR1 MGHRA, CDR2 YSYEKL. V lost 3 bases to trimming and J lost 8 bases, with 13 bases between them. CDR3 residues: CASSHLGGNGYTF. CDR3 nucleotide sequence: TGCGCCAGCAGCCATCTTGGGGGGAACGGCTACACCTTC.

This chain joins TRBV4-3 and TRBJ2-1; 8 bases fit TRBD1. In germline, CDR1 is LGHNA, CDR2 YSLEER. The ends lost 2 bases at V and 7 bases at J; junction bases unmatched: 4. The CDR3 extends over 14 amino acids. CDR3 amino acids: CASSQPGQVNEQFF. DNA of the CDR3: TGCGCCAGCAGCCAACCGGGACAGGTAAATGAGCAGTTCTTC.

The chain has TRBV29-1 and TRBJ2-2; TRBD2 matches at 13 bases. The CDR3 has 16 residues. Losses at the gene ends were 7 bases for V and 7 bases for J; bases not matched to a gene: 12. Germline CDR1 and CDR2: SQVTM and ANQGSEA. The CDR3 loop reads CSAAPGTSGTDGELFF. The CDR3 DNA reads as TGCAGCGCAGCACCCGGGACTAGCGGGACGGACGGGGAGCTGTTTTTT.

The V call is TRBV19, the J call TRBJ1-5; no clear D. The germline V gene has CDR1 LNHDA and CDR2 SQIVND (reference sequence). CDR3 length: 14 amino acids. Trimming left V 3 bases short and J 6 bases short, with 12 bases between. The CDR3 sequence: CASSIIPPTQPQHF. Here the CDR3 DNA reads TGTGCCAGTAGTATCATACCCCCGACTCAGCCCCAGCATTTT. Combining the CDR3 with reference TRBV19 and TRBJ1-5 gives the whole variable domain DGGITQSPKYLFRKEGQNVTLSCEQNLNHDAMYWYRQDPGQGLRLIYYSQIVNDFQKGDIAEGYSVSREKKESFPLTVTSAQKNPTAFYLCASSIIPPTQPQHFGDGTRLSIL.

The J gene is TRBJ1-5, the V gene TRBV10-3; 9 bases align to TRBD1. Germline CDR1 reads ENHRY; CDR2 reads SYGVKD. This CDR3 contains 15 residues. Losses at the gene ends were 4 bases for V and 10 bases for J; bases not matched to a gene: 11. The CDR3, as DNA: TGTGCCATCAGTGGGACAGGGGACGGGGATCGCCCCCAGCATTTT. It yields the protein CAISGTGDGDRPQHF.

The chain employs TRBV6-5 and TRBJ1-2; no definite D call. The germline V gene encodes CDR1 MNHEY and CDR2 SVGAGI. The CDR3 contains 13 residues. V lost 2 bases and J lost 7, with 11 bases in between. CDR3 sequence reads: CASSYIQESGYTF. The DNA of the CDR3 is TGTGCCAGCAGTTACATCCAGGAGAGTGGCTACACCTTC.

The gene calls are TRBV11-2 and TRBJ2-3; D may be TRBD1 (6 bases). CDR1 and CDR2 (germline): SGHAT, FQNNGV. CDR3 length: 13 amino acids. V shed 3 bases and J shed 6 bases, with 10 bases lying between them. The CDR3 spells CASSFAGEDTQYF. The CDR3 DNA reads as TGTGCCAGCAGCTTCGCAGGGGAGGATACGCAGTATTTT.

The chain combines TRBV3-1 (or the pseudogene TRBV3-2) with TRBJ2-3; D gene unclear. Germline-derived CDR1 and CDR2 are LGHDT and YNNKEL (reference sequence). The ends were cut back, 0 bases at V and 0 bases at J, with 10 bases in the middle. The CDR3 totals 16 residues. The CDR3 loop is CASSQEGQVSTDTQYF. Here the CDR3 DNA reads TGTGCCAGCAGCCAAGAAGGGCAGGTTAGCACAGATACGCAGTATTTT.

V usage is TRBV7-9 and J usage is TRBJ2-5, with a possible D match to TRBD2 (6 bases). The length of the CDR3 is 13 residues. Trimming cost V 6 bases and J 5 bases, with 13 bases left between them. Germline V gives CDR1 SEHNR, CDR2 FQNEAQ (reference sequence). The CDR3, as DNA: TGTGCCAGCAGGTCTAGTGGGGGGGAGACCCAGTACTTC. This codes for CASRSSGGETQYF. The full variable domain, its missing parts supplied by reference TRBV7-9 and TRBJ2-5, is DTGVSQNPRHKITKRGQNVTFRCDPISEHNRLYWYRQTLGQGPEFLTYFQNEAQLEKSRLLSDRFSAERPKGSFSTLEIQRTEQGDSAMYLCASRSSGGETQYFGPGTRLLVL.

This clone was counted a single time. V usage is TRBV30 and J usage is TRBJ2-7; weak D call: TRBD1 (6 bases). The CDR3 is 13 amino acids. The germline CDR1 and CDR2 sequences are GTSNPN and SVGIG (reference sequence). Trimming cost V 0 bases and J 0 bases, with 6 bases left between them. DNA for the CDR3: TGTGCCTGGAGTGTACAGGGCTCCTACGAGCAGTACTTC. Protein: CAWSVQGSYEQYF.

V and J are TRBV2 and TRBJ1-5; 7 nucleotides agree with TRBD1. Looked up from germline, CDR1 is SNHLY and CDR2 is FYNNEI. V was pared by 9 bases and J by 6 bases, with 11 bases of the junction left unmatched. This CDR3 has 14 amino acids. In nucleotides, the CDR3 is TGTGCCAGTAACGACAGGGTCCCAGGTCAGCCCCAGCATTTT. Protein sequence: CASNDRVPGQPQHF.

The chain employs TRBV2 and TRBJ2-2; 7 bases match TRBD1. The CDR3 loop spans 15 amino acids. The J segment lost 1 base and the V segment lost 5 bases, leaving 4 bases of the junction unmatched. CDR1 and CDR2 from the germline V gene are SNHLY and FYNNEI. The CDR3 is CASSRGQLNTGELFF. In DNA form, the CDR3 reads TGTGCCAGCAGTAGGGGGCAGCTGAACACCGGGGAGCTGTTTTTT.

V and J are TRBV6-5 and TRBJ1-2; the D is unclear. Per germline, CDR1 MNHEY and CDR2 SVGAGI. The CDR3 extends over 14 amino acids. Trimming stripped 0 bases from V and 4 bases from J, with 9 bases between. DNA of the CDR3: TGTGCCAGCAGTTACTCGCCGGGCCTCTATGGCTACACCTTC. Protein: CASSYSPGLYGYTF.

CDR3 loop: CASSIRLGQGANQPQHF. The CDR3 DNA reads as TGTGCCAGTAGTATCCGCCTGGGACAGGGGGCCAATCAGCCCCAGCATTTT. This chain uses TRBV19 with TRBJ1-5; 12 nucleotides agree with TRBD1. This CDR3 is built from 17 residues. Germline V gives CDR1 LNHDA, CDR2 SQIVND (reference sequence). The V and J ends lost 3 bases and 3 bases, in that order; junction bases with no gene match: 6.

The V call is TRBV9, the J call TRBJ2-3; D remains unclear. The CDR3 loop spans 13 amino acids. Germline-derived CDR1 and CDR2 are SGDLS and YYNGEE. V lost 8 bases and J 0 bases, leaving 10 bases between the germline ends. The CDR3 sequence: CASERVSTDTQYF. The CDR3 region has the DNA TGTGCCAGTGAAAGGGTGAGCACAGATACGCAGTATTTT.

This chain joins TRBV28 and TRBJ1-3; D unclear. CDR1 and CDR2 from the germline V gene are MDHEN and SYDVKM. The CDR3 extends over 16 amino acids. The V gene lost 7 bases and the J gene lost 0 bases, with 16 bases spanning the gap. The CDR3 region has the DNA TGTGCCAGCATTTCAAGGCCGCCATACTCTGGAAACACCATATATTTT. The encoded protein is CASISRPPYSGNTIYF.

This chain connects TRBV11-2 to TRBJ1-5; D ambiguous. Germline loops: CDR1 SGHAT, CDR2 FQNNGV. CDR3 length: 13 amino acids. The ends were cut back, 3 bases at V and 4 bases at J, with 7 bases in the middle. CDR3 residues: CASSFRANQPQHF. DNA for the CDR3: TGTGCCAGCAGCTTTAGAGCAAATCAGCCCCAGCATTTT.

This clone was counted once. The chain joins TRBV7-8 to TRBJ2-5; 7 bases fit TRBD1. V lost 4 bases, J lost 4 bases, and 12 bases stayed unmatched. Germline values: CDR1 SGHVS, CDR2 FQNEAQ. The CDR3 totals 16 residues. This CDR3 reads CASSSAARQGTETQYF. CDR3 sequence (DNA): TGTGCCAGCAGCTCGGCCGCCCGACAGGGAACAGAGACCCAGTACTTC.

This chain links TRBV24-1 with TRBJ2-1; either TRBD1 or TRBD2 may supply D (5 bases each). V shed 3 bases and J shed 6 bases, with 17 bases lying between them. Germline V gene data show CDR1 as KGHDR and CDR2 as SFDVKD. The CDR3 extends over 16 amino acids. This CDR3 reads CATSDQRDRLSNEQFF. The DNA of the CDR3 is TGTGCCACCAGTGATCAAAGGGACCGCCTTAGCAATGAGCAGTTCTTC.

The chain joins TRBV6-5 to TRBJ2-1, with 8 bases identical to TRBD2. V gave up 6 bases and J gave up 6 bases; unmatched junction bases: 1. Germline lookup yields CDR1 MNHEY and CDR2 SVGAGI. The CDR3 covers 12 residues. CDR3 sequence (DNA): TGTGCCAGCAGGCGGGAGGTCAATGAGCAGTTCTTC. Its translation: CASRREVNEQFF.

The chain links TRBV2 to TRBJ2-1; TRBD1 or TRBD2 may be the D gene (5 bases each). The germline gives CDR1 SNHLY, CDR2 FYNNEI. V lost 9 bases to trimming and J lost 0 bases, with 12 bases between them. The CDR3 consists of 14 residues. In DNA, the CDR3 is TGTGCCAGTACGGGGCTCAGCTCCTACAATGAGCAGTTCTTC. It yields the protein CASTGLSSYNEQFF.